These T cell receptor beta chains were read from a single sample in a study of blood T cell repertoires in COVID-19. TCRdb keeps only in-frame clones here, not all; method: immunoSEQ multiplex PCR. There are tens of thousands of clones in the sample; almost 90% occur only once, and 8.1% lies in the top ten. Material: peripheral blood. The receptors were gathered from a woman in her seventies with acute or convalescent COVID-19. The CDR3 runs from the conserved cysteine through the conserved F or W. A D gene is named only where the DNA matches it firmly. Part of the rows lack a size; the others show once, few, many or a class for expanded clones.

once,TRBV13,TRBD1,TRBJ2-1,TGTGCCAGCAGCTCAGACAGGGAATCCTACAATGAGCAGTTCTTC,CASSSDRESYNEQFF
NA,TRBV19,NA,TRBJ1-1,TGTGCCAGTAGCCAACAACCGAACACTGAAGCTTTCTTT,CASSQQPNTEAFF
NA,TRBV3-1/TRBV3-2,TRBD1,TRBJ1-3,TGTGCCAGCAGGGGGACAGGGATTTACTCTGGAAACACCATATATTTT,CASRGTGIYSGNTIYF
NA,TRBV3-1/TRBV3-2,TRBD2,TRBJ2-1,TGTGCCAGCAGCCATAGCGGGGGGCAGTTCTTC,CASSHSGGQFF
NA,TRBV27,NA,TRBJ2-6,TGTGCCAGCCGCCCCGGGGTCTCTGGGGCCAACGTCCTGACTTTC,CASRPGVSGANVLTF
NA,TRBV3-1/TRBV3-2,NA,TRBJ2-7,TGTGCCAGCAGCCAAGGGATAGAAGCGATGGGGCAGTACTTC,CASSQGIEAMGQYF
NA,TRBV29-1,TRBD2,TRBJ2-3,TGCAGCGTGACTCTGAGCTGGGAGGGAGAAACAGATACGCAGTATTTT,CSVTLSWEGETDTQYF
NA,TRBV5-1,NA,TRBJ2-6,TGCGCCAGCAGCTCCGAGGGGGTCTTCTCTGGGGCCAACGTCCTGACTTTC,CASSSEGVFSGANVLTF
NA,TRBV19,TRBD2,TRBJ2-1,TGTGCCAGTAGTAGAGAGGGACTAGCGGGTACTTATCCCTACAATGAGCAGTTCTTC,CASSREGLAGTYPYNEQFF
few,TRBV7-2,TRBD2,TRBJ2-1,TGTGCCAGCAGCTCGGGACTAGATGTGAATGAGCAGTTCTTC,CASSSGLDVNEQFF
NA,TRBV2,TRBD1,TRBJ2-7,TGTGCCAGCAGCCCGGGACAGGGAACCCACGAGCAGTACTTC,CASSPGQGTHEQYF
NA,TRBV3-1/TRBV3-2,TRBD2,TRBJ2-5,TGTGCCAGCAGCCTCTATGGGAGGGAGGAGACCCAGTACTTC,CASSLYGREETQYF
NA,TRBV19,NA,TRBJ1-5,TGTGCCAGTAGTATATCGGGGAACAATCAGCCCCAGCATTTT,CASSISGNNQPQHF
NA,TRBV19,TRBD2,TRBJ2-1,TGTGCCAGTAGTATCGCCGGCGGGAGGGCCTGGTCAGGGAATGAGCAGTTCTTC,CASSIAGGRAWSGNEQFF
NA,TRBV27,NA,TRBJ1-6,TGTGCCAGCAGTTTTGAGGGAGGTCAGAATTCACCCCTCCACTTT,CASSFEGGQNSPLHF
NA,TRBV19,NA,TRBJ1-6,TGTGCCAGTAGTATATGGAGAGACCCAAAGCGAAATTCACCCCTCCACTTT,CASSIWRDPKRNSPLHF
NA,TRBV5-1,TRBD2,TRBJ2-5,TGCGCCAGCAGCTTGGGTAGCGGGAGCCTTCAAGAGACCCAGTACTTC,CASSLGSGSLQETQYF
NA,TRBV27,NA,TRBJ1-4,TGTGCCAGCAGTTTATCGCCCGGGAATGAAAAACTGTTTTTT,CASSLSPGNEKLFF
NA,TRBV7-3,TRBD1,TRBJ2-7,TGTGCCAGCAGCTTATCCAGCGGACAGGGCTTCGTGCAGTACTTC,CASSLSSGQGFVQYF
NA,TRBV19,TRBD1,TRBJ1-2,TGTGCCAGTAGAACCGGGACAGCTGTCAACTATGGCTACACCTTC,CASRTGTAVNYGYTF
NA,TRBV3-1/TRBV3-2,NA,TRBJ2-5,TGTGCCAGCAGCCAGGGGAGGGGGTACCAAGAGACCCAGTACTTC,CASSQGRGYQETQYF
NA,TRBV18,TRBD2,TRBJ2-7,TGTGCCAGCTCACCGGGACTAGCGGCCTCCTACGAGCAGTACTTC,CASSPGLAASYEQYF
NA,TRBV5-1,TRBD1,TRBJ1-4,TGCGCCAGCAGCTTGACCGGGACAGTGGGGAGTGAAAAACTGTTTTTT,CASSLTGTVGSEKLFF
NA,TRBV7-9,TRBD1,TRBJ2-7,TGTGCCAGCAGCCCCGGACAGGGATACGAGCAGTACTTC,CASSPGQGYEQYF
NA,TRBV7-9,NA,TRBJ2-7,TGTGCCAGCAGCTTAACTAGCTACGAGCAGTACTTC,CASSLTSYEQYF
NA,TRBV19,TRBD2,TRBJ2-5,TGTGCCAGTAGCCGGACTAGCCAAGAGACCCAGTACTTC,CASSRTSQETQYF
NA,TRBV6-5,TRBD1,TRBJ1-5,TGTGCCAGCACAGACAGGGGACAGCAGCCCCAGCATTTT,CASTDRGQQPQHF
NA,TRBV6-5,TRBD2,TRBJ2-2,TGTGCCAGCAGTCCCTTTCGGGGGGCCGGGGAGCTGTTTTTT,CASSPFRGAGELFF
NA,TRBV5-1,TRBD1,TRBJ1-4,TGCGCCAGCAGCCCCGGGACAGGGCATGAAAAACTGTTTTTT,CASSPGTGHEKLFF
NA,TRBV6-1,NA,TRBJ1-4,TGTGCCAGCAGTGAAACACCGGGGGGGCGGACTAATGAAAAACTGTTTTTT,CASSETPGGRTNEKLFF
NA,TRBV11-2,TRBD1,TRBJ2-2,TGTGCCAGCAGCTCCCATCGGGACAGGCGGAGAGGGAACACCGGGGAGCTGTTTTTT,CASSSHRDRRRGNTGELFF
few,TRBV7-2,TRBD2,TRBJ2-5,TGTGCCAGCAGCCGCAGACTAGCGGGGGGCCAAGAGACCCAGTACTTC,CASSRRLAGGQETQYF
once,TRBV6-6,NA,TRBJ2-2,TGTGCCAGCAGTTACCGGGGGACAGCAAACACCGGGGAGCTGTTTTTT,CASSYRGTANTGELFF
NA,TRBV6-2/TRBV6-3,NA,TRBJ1-2,TGTGCCAGCAGTTACTCGTTGGGCCGGCTGTATGGCTACACCTTC,CASSYSLGRLYGYTF
NA,TRBV28,TRBD2,TRBJ2-2,TGTGCCAGCAGTTTGGTCGGACTAGCGGGAGCGAACACCGGGGAGCTGTTTTTT,CASSLVGLAGANTGELFF
NA,TRBV15,TRBD1,TRBJ1-2,TGTGCCACCAGCAGCCAATACAGGGGCCGGGCGTCGGATGGCTACACCTTC,CATSSQYRGRASDGYTF
NA,TRBV30,TRBD2,TRBJ2-7,TGTGCCTGGAGTTTCGCCGGGAGGACTAGCGAGGTGCAGTACTTC,CAWSFAGRTSEVQYF
NA,TRBV11-2,NA,TRBJ2-7,TGTGCCAGCAGCTTTGGAGGAAACGGTATACCCTACGAGCAGTACTTC,CASSFGGNGIPYEQYF
NA,TRBV11-3,NA,TRBJ2-7,TGTGCCAGCAGCTTACGGGCGGGATACGAGCAGTACTTC,CASSLRAGYEQYF
once,TRBV18,TRBD1,TRBJ1-4,TGTGCCAGCTCGACGACAGGGGGTAATGAAAAACTGTTTTTT,CASSTTGGNEKLFF
NA,TRBV7-9,NA,TRBJ2-3,TGTGCCAGCAGCCGGACAGATACGCAGTATTTT,CASSRTDTQYF
NA,TRBV29-1,TRBD2,TRBJ2-1,TGCAGCGTTGATAGATTGGCTAGCGGGACCTACAATGAGCAGTTCTTC,CSVDRLASGTYNEQFF
once,TRBV7-8,TRBD1,TRBJ2-6,TGTGCCAGCAGCTTAGCGCGGTCAGGGGGCGCCAACGTCCTGACTTTC,CASSLARSGGANVLTF
NA,TRBV3-1/TRBV3-2,TRBD2,TRBJ2-7,TGTGCCAGCAGCCGAGGACTAGCGGGGGCGGGCGAGCAGTACTTC,CASSRGLAGAGEQYF
NA,TRBV7-3,TRBD2,TRBJ2-1,TGTGCCAGCTCGAGCGGGGGGAACTACAATGAGCAGTTCTTC,CASSSGGNYNEQFF